This TCR beta chain was recorded in a study of circulating and synovial CD4+ cells in juvenile arthritis. The study, taken as a whole, reports: Some such blood samples were as oligoclonal as synovium. The pathogenic-like versus bulk T cell difference escaped Vbeta family analysis. CPL versus bulk CD4 samples: T cell genome counts differed by at least an order of magnitude.

Clones were read by immunoSEQ multiplex PCR, and TCRdb kept only the in-frame ones, dropping some. This table has about 33,000 clones, about 95% appearing once. In regard to this clone: Its antigen is as yet unknown.

Donors were patients with active juvenile idiopathic arthritis. The sequencing sample was made of CD4+ T cells from blood. This clonotype was sampled from a human donor with juvenile idiopathic arthritis.

The CDR3 DNA sequence: TGTGCCAGCAGCCGGACTGCCGGGGATACGCAGTATTTT. Its translation is CASSRTAGDTQYF. The chain combines TRBV9 with TRBJ2-3; the D gene is possibly TRBD2 (5 bases). Germline CDR1 reads SGDLS; CDR2 reads YYNGEE. The V end was cut by 4 bases, the J end by 6 bases, with 12 bases between. The CDR3 is 13 residues long.